This TCR beta chain came from a study of blood T cells in healthy people across ages. Between the trimmed V and J ends, which lost 7 bases and 7 bases, there was a span of 10 bases. The CDR3 has 12 residues. CDR1 is SGHTA and CDR2 is FQGNSA in the germline V gene. It was with a sample-barcoded 5' primer and a J-beta primer mix that a second PCR of roughly 7 to 12 cycles was run. TCRdb reanalysed the 5' RACE reads using MiXCR and keeps one entry per CDR3 protein. Of 1.5 million to 2 million distinct CDR3 sequences listed, just under 50% are singletons. This clonotype originated in a woman in her thirties or forties in good health. Sequenced material: blood. This chain links TRBV7-2 with TRBJ2-2; no clear D. Here the CDR3 reads CASIDSDGELFF. The CDR3 DNA reads as TGTGCCAGCATCGATTCTGACGGGGAGCTGTTTTTT.